Detailed here is one TCR beta chain. Its antigen remains unknown. The entry originates in a study of T-cell reconstitution after alpha-beta-depleted transplantation in children. Study results and limitations: Expanded graft clones, several hundred of them, were reportedly the source of alpha-beta T cells about two months after transplant.

Germline V CDR1 and CDR2: MNHEY, SVGEGT. The CDR3 runs to 14 residues. V shed 6 bases and J shed 7 bases, with 18 bases lying between them. Researchers prepared the TCRbeta library using unique molecular identifiers, the study reports. TCRdb reanalysed the PCR reads using MiXCR and keeps one entry per CDR3 protein. The data contain around 190,000 distinct CDR3 sequences, roughly 7% of them seen just once; the ten biggest clones take up 5.5%. The chain combines TRBV6-2 or TRBV6-3 with TRBJ1-2; no reliable D call. The source was PBMCs, collected before TCRalphabeta/CD19-depleted stem cell transplant. The sequence was obtained from a boy between 2 and 15 years old with acute lymphoblastic leukemia, due to receive a stem cell transplant. CDR3 nucleotides: TGTGCCAGCAGCACCGCCCAAGAGGGCGCTGGCTACACCTTC. The encoded protein is CASSTAQEGAGYTF.